A selection of T cell receptor beta chains follows, all from one sample in a study of T cells in tuberculosis. The data were produced by immunoSEQ multiplex PCR, yet TCRdb's version contains in-frame clones alone and is incomplete. This table holds some 31,000 clones, approximately 89% found once. Sequences were obtained from PBMCs. Receptors originate from a donor aged 10-35 years with latent tuberculosis or without tuberculosis infection. Each CDR3 is given with its conserved first and last residue. A D gene is named only where the DNA matches it firmly. The size entry is marked missing in some rows and otherwise reads once, few, many or a size class.

CDR3 DNA: TGTGCCAGCAGCTACGACAGGGCGGTTGGCGAGCAGTACTTC; CDR3 protein: CASSYDRAVGEQYF; V gene: TRBV5-4; clone size: -; J gene: TRBJ2-7; D gene: TRBD1
CDR3 DNA: TGTGCCAGCAGTGAAGCGGGCGGGAGGGCCACAGATACGCAGTATTTT; CDR3 protein: CASSEAGGRATDTQYF; V gene: TRBV6-1; clone size: -; J gene: TRBJ2-3; D gene: TRBD2
CDR3 DNA: TGCAGCGTGCTAGCCTACGAGCAGTACTTC; CDR3 protein: CSVLAYEQYF; V gene: TRBV29-1; clone size: -; J gene: TRBJ2-7; D gene: -
CDR3 DNA: TGCGCCAGCAGCCTACTCGTAGGGACAGACAACTATGGCTACACCTTC; CDR3 protein: CASSLLVGTDNYGYTF; V gene: TRBV4-3; clone size: -; J gene: TRBJ1-2; D gene: TRBD1
CDR3 DNA: TGTGCCAGCAGCTTAGCTACAGGGGGTTCCTATAATTCACCCCTCCACTTT; CDR3 protein: CASSLATGGSYNSPLHF; V gene: TRBV7-8; clone size: -; J gene: TRBJ1-6; D gene: TRBD1
CDR3 DNA: TGTGCCAGCAGCTTAACCCTAGCGGGGGGATTAGAGACCCAGTACTTC; CDR3 protein: CASSLTLAGGLETQYF; V gene: TRBV7-8; clone size: -; J gene: TRBJ2-5; D gene: TRBD2
CDR3 DNA: TGTGCCAGCAGCAATACGGGAGTTGAGCAGTTCTTC; CDR3 protein: CASSNTGVEQFF; V gene: TRBV7-9; clone size: once; J gene: TRBJ2-1; D gene: -
CDR3 DNA: TGTGCCAGCAGCCCCGGGACAGGGGGCTATGGCTACACCTTC; CDR3 protein: CASSPGTGGYGYTF; V gene: TRBV9; clone size: -; J gene: TRBJ1-2; D gene: TRBD1
CDR3 DNA: TGTGCCAGCAGCCCCGACAGGGCCTACGAGCAGTACTTC; CDR3 protein: CASSPDRAYEQYF; V gene: TRBV13; clone size: -; J gene: TRBJ2-7; D gene: TRBD1
CDR3 DNA: TGCGCCAGCAGTAAGTTTGCGGGGGCCGAATCCTACGAGCAGTACTTC; CDR3 protein: CASSKFAGAESYEQYF; V gene: TRBV4-3; clone size: -; J gene: TRBJ2-7; D gene: -
CDR3 DNA: TGTGCCAGCAGCTTAGAACAGGGATACGAGCAGTACTTC; CDR3 protein: CASSLEQGYEQYF; V gene: TRBV7-2; clone size: -; J gene: TRBJ2-7; D gene: -
CDR3 DNA: TGCGCCAGCAGCCAACTAGGGGGAACCTACGAGCAGTACTTC; CDR3 protein: CASSQLGGTYEQYF; V gene: TRBV4-1; clone size: -; J gene: TRBJ2-7; D gene: -
CDR3 DNA: TGTGCCAGTAGTATTGGGCTCAGGGAGCAGTACTTC; CDR3 protein: CASSIGLREQYF; V gene: TRBV19; clone size: -; J gene: TRBJ2-7; D gene: -
CDR3 DNA: TGTGCCTGGAGTGGTGGTGGCCACAGGTGGCCCCAGCATTTT; CDR3 protein: CAWSGGGHRWPQHF; V gene: TRBV30; clone size: -; J gene: TRBJ1-5; D gene: -
CDR3 DNA: TGTGCCAGCAGACGGGGACAGCCCACTAACTATGGCTACACCTTC; CDR3 protein: CASRRGQPTNYGYTF; V gene: TRBV7-2; clone size: -; J gene: TRBJ1-2; D gene: TRBD1
CDR3 DNA: TGTGCCAGCAGTTTATACGTAACCGGGACTAGCGGGAGTTTTAACACCGGGGAGCTGTTTTTT; CDR3 protein: CASSLYVTGTSGSFNTGELFF; V gene: TRBV28; clone size: -; J gene: TRBJ2-2; D gene: TRBD2
CDR3 DNA: TGTGCCAGCAGCTACACCGGGACAGGGTACGAGCAGTACTTC; CDR3 protein: CASSYTGTGYEQYF; V gene: TRBV6-5; clone size: -; J gene: TRBJ2-7; D gene: TRBD1
CDR3 DNA: TGTGCCTGGAGCGACGGGACAGGGGTCTCTTCGAACACTGAAGCTTTCTTT; CDR3 protein: CAWSDGTGVSSNTEAFF; V gene: TRBV30; clone size: -; J gene: TRBJ1-1; D gene: TRBD1
CDR3 DNA: TGTGCCAGCAGTGATAAAGACAGAATGGGACACACAGATACGCAGTATTTT; CDR3 protein: CASSDKDRMGHTDTQYF; V gene: TRBV25-1; clone size: -; J gene: TRBJ2-3; D gene: -
CDR3 DNA: TGTGCCAGTAGTACCCAATTAGCGGGGGGGCCAGACAATGAGCAGTTCTTC; CDR3 protein: CASSTQLAGGPDNEQFF; V gene: TRBV19; clone size: once; J gene: TRBJ2-1; D gene: TRBD2